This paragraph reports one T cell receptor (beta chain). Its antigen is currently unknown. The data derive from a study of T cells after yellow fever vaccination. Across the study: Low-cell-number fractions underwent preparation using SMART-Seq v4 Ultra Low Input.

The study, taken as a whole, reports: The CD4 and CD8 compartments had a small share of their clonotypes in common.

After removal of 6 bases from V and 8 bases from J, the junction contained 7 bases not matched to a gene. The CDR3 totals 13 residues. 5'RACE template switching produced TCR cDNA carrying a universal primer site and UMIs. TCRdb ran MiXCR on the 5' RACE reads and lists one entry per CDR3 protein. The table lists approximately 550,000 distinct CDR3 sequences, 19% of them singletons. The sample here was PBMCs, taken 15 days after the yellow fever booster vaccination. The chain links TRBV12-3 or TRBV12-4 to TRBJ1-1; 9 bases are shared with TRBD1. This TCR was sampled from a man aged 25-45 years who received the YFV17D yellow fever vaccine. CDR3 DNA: TGTGCCAGCAGCCCCGGACAGGGGAGAGAAGCTTTCTTT. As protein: CASSPGQGREAFF.